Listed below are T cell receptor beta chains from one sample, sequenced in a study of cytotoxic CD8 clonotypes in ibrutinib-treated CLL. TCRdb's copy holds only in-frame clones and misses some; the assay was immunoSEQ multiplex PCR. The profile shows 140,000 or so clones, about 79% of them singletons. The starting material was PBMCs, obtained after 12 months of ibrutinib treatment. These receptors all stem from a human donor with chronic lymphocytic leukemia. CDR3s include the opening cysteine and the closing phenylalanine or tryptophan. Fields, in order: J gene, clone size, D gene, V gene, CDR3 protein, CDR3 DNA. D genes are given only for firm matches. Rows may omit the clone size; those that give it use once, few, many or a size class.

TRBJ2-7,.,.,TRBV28,CASSLSGLGYYEQYF,TGTGCCAGCAGTTTGTCCGGACTTGGTTACTACGAGCAGTACTTC
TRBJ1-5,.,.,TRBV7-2,CASSLGPYMSGNQPQHF,TGTGCCAGCAGCTTAGGTCCATACATGAGTGGCAATCAGCCCCAGCATTTT
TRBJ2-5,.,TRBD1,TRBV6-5,CASRRQGYQETQYF,TGTGCCAGCAGACGACAGGGGTATCAAGAGACCCAGTACTTC
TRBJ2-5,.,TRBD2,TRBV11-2,CASSLGVRLAGEETQYF,TGTGCCAGCAGCTTAGGTGTTAGGCTAGCGGGAGAAGAGACCCAGTACTTC
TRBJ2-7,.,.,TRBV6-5,CASSQSYEQYF,TGTGCCAGCTCTCAGAGCTACGAGCAGTACTTC
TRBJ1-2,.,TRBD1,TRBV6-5,CASSYPRQGGFGYTF,TGTGCCAGCAGTTACCCCAGACAGGGAGGATTCGGCTACACCTTC
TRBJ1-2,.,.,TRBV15,CATSRVGVYGYTF,TGTGCCACCAGCAGAGTCGGTGTCTATGGCTACACCTTC
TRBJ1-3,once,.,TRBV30,CAWSERGKGNTIYF,TGTGCCTGGAGTGAAAGGGGAAAGGGAAACACCATATATTTT
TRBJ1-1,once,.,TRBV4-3,CASSQVLEDTEAFF,TGCGCCAGCAGCCAAGTCCTTGAGGACACTGAAGCTTTCTTT
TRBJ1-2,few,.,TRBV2,CASRQSGQHYGYTF,TGTGCCAGCAGGCAGTCGGGGCAGCACTATGGCTACACCTTC
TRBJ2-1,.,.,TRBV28,CAGRGRERNEQFF,TGTGCCGGCCGGGGGCGGGAGAGGAATGAGCAGTTCTTC
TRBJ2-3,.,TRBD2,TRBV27,CASSPRLAGRTDTQYF,TGTGCCAGCAGTCCGAGGCTAGCGGGACGCACAGATACGCAGTATTTT
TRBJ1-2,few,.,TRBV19,CATQVGRGYTF,TGTGCCACACAGGTGGGGAGAGGCTACACCTTC
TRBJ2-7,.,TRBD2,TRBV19,CASSMSSGRASYEQYF,TGTGCCAGTAGTATGTCTAGCGGGAGGGCATCCTACGAGCAGTACTTC
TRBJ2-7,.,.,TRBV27,CASRRLNREVF,TGTGCCAGCCGGCGCTTAAACAGGGAGGTCTTC
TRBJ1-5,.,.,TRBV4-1,CASSQAWNSNQPQHF,TGCGCCAGCAGCCAAGCATGGAATAGCAATCAGCCCCAGCATTTT
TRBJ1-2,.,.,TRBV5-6,CASSIISTNYGYTF,TGTGCCAGCAGCATTATCAGTACTAACTATGGCTACACCTTC
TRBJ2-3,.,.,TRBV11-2,CASSLLALSTDTQYF,TGTGCCAGCAGCTTACTAGCCCTAAGCACAGATACGCAGTATTTT
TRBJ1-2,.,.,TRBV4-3,CASSQANYGYTF,TGCGCCAGCAGCCAGGCGAACTATGGCTACACCTTC
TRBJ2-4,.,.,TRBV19,CASSTVAKNIQYF,TGTGCCAGTAGCACAGTTGCCAAAAACATTCAGTACTTC
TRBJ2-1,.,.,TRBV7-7,CASSLDYYNEQFF,TGTGCCAGCAGCTTAGACTACTACAATGAGCAGTTCTTC
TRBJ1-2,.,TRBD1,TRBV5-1,CASRRTGGLSANYGYTF,TGCGCCAGCAGGAGGACAGGGGGCCTTTCAGCTAACTATGGCTACACCTTC
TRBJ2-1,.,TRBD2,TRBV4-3,CASSHPGLAGYNEQFF,TGCGCCAGCAGCCACCCGGGACTAGCGGGGTACAATGAGCAGTTCTTC
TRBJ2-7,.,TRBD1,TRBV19,CASSIDRDSYEQYF,TGTGCCAGTAGTATCGACAGGGACTCCTACGAGCAGTACTTC
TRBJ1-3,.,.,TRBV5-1,CASSLWRGNTIYF,TGCGCCAGCAGCTTGTGGCGTGGAAACACCATATATTTT
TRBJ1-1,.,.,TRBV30,CAWSVSFWGPNREAFF,TGTGCCTGGAGTGTATCTTTCTGGGGTCCGAACCGGGAGGCTTTCTTT
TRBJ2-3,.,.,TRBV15,CATSRDSSDTQYF,TGTGCCACCAGCAGAGATTCTTCAGATACGCAGTATTTT
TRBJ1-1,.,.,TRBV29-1,CSVVGRGSDTEAFF,TGCAGCGTTGTGGGGAGGGGTTCGGACACTGAAGCTTTCTTT
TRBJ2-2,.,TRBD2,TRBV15,CATSRGGRAGGELFF,TGTGCCACCAGCAGGGGCGGGAGGGCCGGCGGGGAGCTGTTTTTT
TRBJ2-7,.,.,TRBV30,CAWSVSWDEQYF,TGTGCCTGGAGTGTAAGCTGGGACGAGCAGTACTTC
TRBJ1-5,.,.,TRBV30,CAWSPDSRYQPQHF,TGTGCCTGGAGCCCGGACAGCCGGTATCAGCCCCAGCATTTT
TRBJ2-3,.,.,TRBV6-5,CASSYSGPRLGDTQYF,TGTGCCAGCAGTTACAGCGGGCCGCGGCTTGGGGATACGCAGTATTTT
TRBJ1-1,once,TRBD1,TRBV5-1,CASSEQGRTEAFF,TGCGCCAGCAGCGAACAGGGGCGGACTGAAGCTTTCTTT
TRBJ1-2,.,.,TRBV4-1,CASSTGFFEGDLGYTF,TGCGCCAGCAGCACAGGGTTCTTCGAGGGGGATCTGGGCTACACCTTC
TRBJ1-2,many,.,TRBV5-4,CASRMGWDYGYTF,TGTGCCAGCAGGATGGGGTGGGACTATGGCTACACCTTC
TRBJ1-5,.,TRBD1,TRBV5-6,CASSLVGTGSQPQHF,TGTGCCAGCAGCTTGGTAGGGACAGGGAGTCAGCCCCAGCATTTT
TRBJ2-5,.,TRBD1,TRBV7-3,CASSLQGASETQYF,TGTGCCAGCAGCCTGCAGGGGGCATCTGAGACCCAGTACTTC
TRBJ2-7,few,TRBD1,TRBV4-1,CASSKRQGAGEQYF,TGCGCCAGCAGCAAGAGACAGGGGGCAGGGGAGCAGTACTTC
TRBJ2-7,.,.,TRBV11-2,CASSLVTGIGRNEQYF,TGTGCCAGCAGCTTAGTTACGGGGATTGGCAGGAACGAGCAGTACTTC
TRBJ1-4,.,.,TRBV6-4,CASSDTGLRGEKLFF,TGTGCCAGCAGTGATACGGGGCTTCGGGGTGAAAAACTGTTTTTT
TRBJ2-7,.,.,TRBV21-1,CASSRYRTGSPYEQYF,TGTGCCAGCAGCCGCTATAGAACAGGCTCACCCTACGAGCAGTACTTC
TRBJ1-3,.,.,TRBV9,CASSARAFSGNTIYF,TGTGCCAGCAGCGCACGGGCCTTCTCTGGAAACACCATATATTTT
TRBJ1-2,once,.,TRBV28,CASSFPGRNYGYTF,TGTGCCAGCAGTTTCCCCGGGAGGAACTATGGCTACACCTTC
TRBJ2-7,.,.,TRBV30,CAWSAPGEQYF,TGTGCCTGGAGTGCCCCGGGCGAGCAGTACTTC
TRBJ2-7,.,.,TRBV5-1,CASSIHPYEQYF,TGCGCCAGCAGCATTCACCCCTACGAGCAGTACTTC
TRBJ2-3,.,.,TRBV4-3,CASSQDLDSPDTQYF,TGCGCCAGCAGCCAAGATCTGGACTCCCCAGATACGCAGTATTTT
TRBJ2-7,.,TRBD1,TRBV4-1,CASSQGGQGIHEQYF,TGCGCCAGCAGCCAGGGGGGACAGGGGATCCACGAGCAGTACTTC
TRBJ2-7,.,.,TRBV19,CASSTQGVTYEQYF,TGTGCCAGTAGCACCCAAGGAGTAACCTACGAGCAGTACTTC
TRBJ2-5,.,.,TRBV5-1,CASSLSWGPQETQYF,TGCGCCAGCAGCTTGAGCTGGGGGCCCCAAGAGACCCAGTACTTC
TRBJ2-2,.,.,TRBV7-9,CASSLIDAILATGELFF,TGTGCCAGCAGCTTAATTGATGCAATACTAGCCACCGGGGAGCTGTTTTTT